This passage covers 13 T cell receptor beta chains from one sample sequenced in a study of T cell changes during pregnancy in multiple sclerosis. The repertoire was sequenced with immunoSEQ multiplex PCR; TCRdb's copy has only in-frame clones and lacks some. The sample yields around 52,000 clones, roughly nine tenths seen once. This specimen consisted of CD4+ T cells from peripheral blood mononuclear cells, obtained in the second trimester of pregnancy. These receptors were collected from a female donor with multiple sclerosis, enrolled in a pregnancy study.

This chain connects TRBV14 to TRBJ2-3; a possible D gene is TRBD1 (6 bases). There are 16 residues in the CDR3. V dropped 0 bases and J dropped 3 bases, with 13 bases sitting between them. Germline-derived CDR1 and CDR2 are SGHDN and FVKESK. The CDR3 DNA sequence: TGTGCCAGCAGCCAAGATAGGGGACAAACAACAGATACGCAGTATTTT. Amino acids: CASSQDRGQTTDTQYF. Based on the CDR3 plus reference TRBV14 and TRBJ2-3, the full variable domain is EAGVTQFPSHSVIEKGQTVTLRCDPISGHDNLYWYRRVMGKEIKFLLHFVKESKQDESGMPNNRFLAERTGGTYSTLKVQPAELEDSGVYFCASSQDRGQTTDTQYFGPGTRLTVL.

The chain's CDR3 is CASSSQVKGINEQFF. In nucleotides, the CDR3 is TGTGCCAGCAGCTCTCAGGTTAAGGGGATCAATGAGCAGTTCTTC. The chain links TRBV7-9 to TRBJ2-1, with D tentatively TRBD1 (5 bases). The germline V and J ends were trimmed by 4 bases and 6 bases, with 16 bases remaining between them. The CDR3 has 15 amino acids. Germline loops: CDR1 SEHNR, CDR2 FQNEAQ (reference sequence).

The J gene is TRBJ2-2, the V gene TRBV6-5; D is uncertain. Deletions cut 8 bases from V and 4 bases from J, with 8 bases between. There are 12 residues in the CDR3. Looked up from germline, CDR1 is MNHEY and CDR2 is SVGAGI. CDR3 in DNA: TGTGCCAGCGCGAGGATCACCGGGGAGCTGTTTTTT. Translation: CASARITGELFF.

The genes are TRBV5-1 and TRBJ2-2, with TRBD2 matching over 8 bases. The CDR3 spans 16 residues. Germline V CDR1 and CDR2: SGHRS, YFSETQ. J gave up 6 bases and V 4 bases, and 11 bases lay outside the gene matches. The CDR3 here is CASSLTGGRDPGELFF. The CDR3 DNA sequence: TGCGCCAGCAGCCTGACGGGAGGGCGGGACCCCGGGGAGCTGTTTTTT.

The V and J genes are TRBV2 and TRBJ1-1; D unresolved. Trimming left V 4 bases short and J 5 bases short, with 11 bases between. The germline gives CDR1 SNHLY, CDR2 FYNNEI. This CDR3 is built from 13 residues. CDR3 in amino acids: CASSGEGGTEAFF. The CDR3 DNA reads TGTGCCAGCAGTGGGGAGGGAGGGACTGAAGCTTTCTTT.

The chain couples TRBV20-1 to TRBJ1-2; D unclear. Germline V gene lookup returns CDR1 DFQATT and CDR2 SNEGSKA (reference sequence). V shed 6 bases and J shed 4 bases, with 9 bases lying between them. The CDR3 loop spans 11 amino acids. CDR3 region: CSAEGSYGYTF. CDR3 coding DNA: TGCAGTGCCGAGGGATCCTATGGCTACACCTTC.

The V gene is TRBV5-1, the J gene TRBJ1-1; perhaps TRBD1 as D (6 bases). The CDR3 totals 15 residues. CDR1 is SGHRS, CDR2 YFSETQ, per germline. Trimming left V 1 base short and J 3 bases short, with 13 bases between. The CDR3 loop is CASSLRGGRDTEAFF. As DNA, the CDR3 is TGCGCCAGCAGCTTGAGGGGGGGTCGCGACACTGAAGCTTTCTTT.

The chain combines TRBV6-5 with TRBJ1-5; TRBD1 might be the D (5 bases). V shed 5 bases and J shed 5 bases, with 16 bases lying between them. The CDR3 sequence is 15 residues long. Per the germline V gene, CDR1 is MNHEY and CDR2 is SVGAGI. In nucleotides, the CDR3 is TGTGCCAGCAGTCGGCAGGGTTATGAGGATCAGCCCCAGCATTTT. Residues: CASSRQGYEDQPQHF.

In DNA, the CDR3 is TGCAGCGTGACAGGCGGGAGGTTGAATGAGCAGTTCTTC. This sequence encodes CSVTGGRLNEQFF. The chain links TRBV29-1 to TRBJ2-1, with TRBD2 identical over 8 bases. There are 13 residues in the CDR3. CDR1 is SQVTM and CDR2 is ANQGSEA in the germline V gene. V lost 6 bases to trimming and J lost 7 bases; unmatched junction nucleotides: 8.

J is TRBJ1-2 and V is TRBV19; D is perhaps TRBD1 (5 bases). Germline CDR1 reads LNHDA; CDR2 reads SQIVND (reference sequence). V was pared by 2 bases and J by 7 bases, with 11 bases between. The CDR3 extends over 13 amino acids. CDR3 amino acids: CASSITGEGGYTF. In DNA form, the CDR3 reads TGTGCCAGTAGTATAACGGGGGAGGGTGGCTACACCTTC.

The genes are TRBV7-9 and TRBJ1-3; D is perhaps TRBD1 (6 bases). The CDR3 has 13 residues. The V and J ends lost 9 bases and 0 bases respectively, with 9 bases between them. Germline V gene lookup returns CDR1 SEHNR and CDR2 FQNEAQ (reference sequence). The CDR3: CARGQTSGNTIYF. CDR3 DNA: TGTGCCAGAGGACAGACCTCTGGAAACACCATATATTTT.

CDR3 loop: CASRDRVTYGYTF. In DNA, the CDR3 is TGTGCCAGCAGGGACAGGGTCACCTATGGCTACACCTTC. The chain recombines TRBV19 with TRBJ1-2, with 9 bases lining up with TRBD1. The junction had 6 bases not matched to a gene; V was cut back by 9 bases and J by 4 bases. The CDR3 has 13 amino acids. Germline CDR1 LNHDA, CDR2 SQIVND (reference sequence).

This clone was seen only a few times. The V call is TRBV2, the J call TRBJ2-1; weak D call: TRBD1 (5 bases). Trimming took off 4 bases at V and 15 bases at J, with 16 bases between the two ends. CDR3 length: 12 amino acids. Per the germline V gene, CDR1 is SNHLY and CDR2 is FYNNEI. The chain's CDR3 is CASSARQGTPFF. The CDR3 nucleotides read TGTGCCAGCAGTGCGAGGCAGGGCACTCCGTTCTTC. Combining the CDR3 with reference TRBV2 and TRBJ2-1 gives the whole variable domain EPEVTQTPSHQVTQMGQEVILRCVPISNHLYFYWYRQILGQKVEFLVSFYNNEISEKSEIFDDQFSVERPDGSNFTLKIRSTKLEDSAMYFCASSARQGTPFFGPGTRLTVL.